Each of the 32 T cell receptor beta chains below was sequenced from the same sample in a study of T cells in Graves' hyperthyroidism and ophthalmopathy. TCR beta CDR3 sequences were amplified from RNA transcripts. First-round RT-PCR with HTBI primers amplified the TCR CDR3 region. TCRdb reprocessed the multiplex PCR reads with MiXCR, giving one entry per CDR3 protein. This table has roughly 530,000 distinct CDR3 sequences, 17% appearing once. The sequenced sample was blood. Receptors originate from a woman younger than 35 with Graves' ophthalmopathy.

This clonotype was counted between two and nine times. The chain is built from TRBV13 and TRBJ1-5, with 9 bases fitting TRBD1. Unmatched junction bases numbered 4, after V lost 5 bases and J lost 5 bases. CDR1 PRHDT and CDR2 FYEKMQ come from the germline V gene (reference sequence). The CDR3 has 14 residues. The CDR3 nucleotides are TGTGCCAGCAGCGGACAGGGGAGCGATCAGCCCCAGCATTTT. Its protein product is CASSGQGSDQPQHF.

This clonotype appeared a single time. Relative to the germline gene, one junction end is altered; a read error may explain this. The chain couples TRBV11-2 to TRBJ2-5; 9 bases fit TRBD1. This CDR3 has 13 residues. The V gene's germline CDR1 is SGHAT and CDR2 FQNNGV. The CDR3 loop is CASSFSIGQGSNF. DNA of the CDR3: TGTGCCAGCAGCTTCTCAATTGGACAGGGGTCGAACTTC.

The chain employs TRBV6-5 and TRBJ2-5; D possibly corresponds to TRBD2 (5 bases). Germline CDR1 reads MNHEY; CDR2 reads SVGAGI. The length of the CDR3 is 15 residues. The ends were cut back, 2 bases at V and 4 bases at J, with 14 bases in the middle. The CDR3 sequence is CASSYMEALGETQYF. The DNA of the CDR3 is TGTGCCAGCAGTTACATGGAGGCCCTTGGAGAGACCCAGTACTTC.

Regarding this clonotype: Just one base apart from a much larger clone, this may be a read error. This chain joins TRBV7-8 and TRBJ2-3; the match to TRBD1 covers 7 bases. V gave up 6 bases and J gave up 3 bases; unmatched junction bases: 9. Germline CDR1 is SGHVS and CDR2 is FQNEAQ. This CDR3 has 15 amino acids. CDR3 sequence (DNA): TGTGCCAGCAGTTTATTGGAACAGGGGACAGATACGCAGTATTTT. Protein sequence: CASSLLEQGTDTQYF.

About this clonotype itself: This sequence may be a read error, since a much larger clone differs from it by one base. The chain joins TRBV7-9 to TRBJ2-1; D ambiguous. The CDR3 sequence is 11 residues long. V was pared by 8 bases and J by 10 bases, with 12 bases between. Germline V gene lookup returns CDR1 SEHNR and CDR2 FQNEAQ (reference sequence). The CDR3 DNA reads as TGTGCCAGCGGGTCCTACTGGGAGCAGTTCTTC. This encodes CASGSYWEQFF.

This clonotype has just a few counts. V gene TRBV28 combines with J gene TRBJ2-3; the match to TRBD1 covers 8 bases. This CDR3 is built from 14 residues. The germline V gene has CDR1 MDHEN and CDR2 SYDVKM. Germline trimming cut 5 bases from V and 7 bases from J; bases unmatched to any gene: 8. The CDR3 DNA sequence: TGTGCCAGCAGTCCCAGGGGGCTTCGGTATACGCAGTATTTT. The encoded protein is CASSPRGLRYTQYF.

This clonotype occurred many times. Here the CDR3 reads CASSSRLAGPTDTQYF. In nucleotides, the CDR3 is TGTGCCAGCAGCTCCCGACTAGCGGGGCCCACAGATACGCAGTATTTT. The chain has TRBV9 and TRBJ2-3; 11 positions agree with TRBD2. J lost 2 bases, V lost 4 bases, and 6 bases had no gene match. Per germline, CDR1 SGDLS and CDR2 YYNGEE. The CDR3 sequence is 16 residues long.

This clonotype was counted many times. The chain links TRBV18 to TRBJ1-1; the match to TRBD1 covers 9 bases. The V gene's germline CDR1 is KGHSH and CDR2 LQKENI. Losses at the gene ends were 6 bases for V and 6 bases for J; bases not matched to a gene: 11. The CDR3 sequence is 15 residues long. The CDR3 DNA follows: TGTGCCAGCTCCCCGTCCGGGACAGGGAGATCTGAAGCTTTCTTT. It specifies CASSPSGTGRSEAFF.

This clonotype was counted between two and nine times. This rearrangement joins TRBV7-9 to TRBJ2-1; weak D call: TRBD1 (5 bases). The CDR3 length is 13 residues. Germline CDR1 and CDR2: SEHNR and FQNEAQ (reference sequence). Trimming cost V 5 bases and J 5 bases, with 10 bases left between them. CDR3 amino acids: CASSPDSDNEQFF. CDR3 nucleotide sequence: TGTGCCAGCAGCCCAGACAGCGACAATGAGCAGTTCTTC.

This clonotype was picked up many times. J is TRBJ1-4 and V is TRBV2; D uncertain. This CDR3 spans 15 amino acids. V was cut by 5 bases and J by 0 bases, with 10 bases left in between. CDR1 and CDR2 from the germline V gene are SNHLY and FYNNEI. DNA of the CDR3: TGTGCCAGCAGTTTGGACCTGGCAACTAATGAAAAACTGTTTTTT. Residues: CASSLDLATNEKLFF.

This clonotype was seen a few times. The rearrangement uses TRBV5-1 and TRBJ2-7, with D possibly being TRBD1 or TRBD2 (5 bases each). Deletions cut 4 bases from V and 3 bases from J, with 11 bases between. Germline CDR1 and CDR2: SGHRS and YFSETQ. The CDR3 covers 13 residues. CDR3 bases: TGCGCCAGCAGCGGGGACGGAGACTACGAGCAGTACTTC. Protein sequence: CASSGDGDYEQYF.

This clonotype was counted ten times or more. The chain has TRBV28 and TRBJ2-3; D is unresolved. Trimming removed 6 bases at V and 1 base at J, with 14 bases between. Germline-derived CDR1 and CDR2 are MDHEN and SYDVKM. The CDR3 length is 15 residues. The DNA of the CDR3 is TGTGCCAGCAGCCGTCCGAGGTACGGCACAGATACGCAGTATTTT. It yields the protein CASSRPRYGTDTQYF.

This clonotype was counted ten times or more. This rearrangement joins TRBV27 to TRBJ2-1, with 7 bases aligning to TRBD1. The J segment lost 7 bases and the V segment lost 0 bases, leaving 6 bases of the junction unmatched. Germline V gene lookup returns CDR1 MNHEY and CDR2 SMNVEV (reference sequence). This CDR3 spans 15 amino acids. The CDR3 DNA reads as TGTGCCAGCAGTTTATCGACAGCAGGGGGAAATGAGCAGTTCTTC. This translates into CASSLSTAGGNEQFF.

This clonotype has a count of ten or more. V usage is TRBV7-3 and J usage is TRBJ2-3; TRBD2 matches at 9 bases. Germline CDR1 reads SGHTA; CDR2 reads FQGTGA. The CDR3 spans 16 residues. V gave up 5 bases and J gave up 4 bases; unmatched junction bases: 10. The DNA of the CDR3 is TGTGCCAGCAGCCGCTTTTCGGCGGGGGGGGCAGATACGCAGTATTTT. Translated: CASSRFSAGGADTQYF.

This clonotype was detected only a few times. This sequence joins TRBV6-2 or TRBV6-3 and TRBJ2-1; maybe TRBD2 (6 bases). Trimming shortened V by 1 base and J by 6 bases, and 16 bases separated the two germline ends. Germline V gene lookup returns CDR1 MNHEY and CDR2 SVGEGT. This CDR3 comprises 16 residues. The CDR3 is CASSYWGEKVGNEQFF. Written as DNA, the CDR3 is TGTGCCAGCAGTTACTGGGGGGAGAAGGTCGGCAATGAGCAGTTCTTC.

This clonotype came up many times. The chain joins TRBV6-1 to TRBJ2-1; D may match TRBD1 or TRBD2 (5 bases each). The germline V gene encodes CDR1 MNHNS and CDR2 SASEGT. V lost 2 bases and J lost 0, with 11 bases in between. CDR3 length: 16 amino acids. CDR3 region: CASSELGTVSYNEQFF. DNA for the CDR3: TGTGCCAGCAGTGAACTCGGGACGGTCTCCTACAATGAGCAGTTCTTC.

This clonotype was picked up many times. CDR3 region: CASSITGLQNTEAFF. The CDR3 nucleotides read TGTGCCAGTAGTATAACGGGACTGCAGAACACTGAAGCTTTCTTT. This rearrangement joins TRBV19 to TRBJ1-1, with D possibly matching TRBD1 (5 bases). CDR3 length: 15 amino acids. The ends were cut back, 2 bases at V and 1 base at J, with 11 bases in the middle. Germline V gives CDR1 LNHDA, CDR2 SQIVND (reference sequence).

The rearrangement joins TRBV27 to TRBJ2-5; 7 bases agree with TRBD1. V was pared by 5 bases and J by 5 bases, with 8 bases of the junction left unmatched. CDR3 length: 14 residues. Germline CDR1 reads MNHEY; CDR2 reads SMNVEV (reference sequence). The CDR3 sequence: CASSMGQTQETQYF. The CDR3 coding sequence is TGTGCCAGCAGTATGGGACAGACCCAGGAGACCCAGTACTTC.

The chain carries TRBV29-1 and TRBJ2-2, with TRBD1 matching over 10 bases. V gave up 0 bases and J gave up 4 bases; unmatched junction bases: 5. CDR3 length: 16 amino acids. Germline CDR1 and CDR2: SQVTM and ANQGSEA. CDR3 nucleotides: TGCAGCGTTGAAGACGGGACAGGGGCCACCACCGGGGAGCTGTTTTTT. Amino acid sequence: CSVEDGTGATTGELFF.

As to this clonotype: An end of the junction differs from the germline gene, which may be a read error. J is TRBJ2-7 and V is TRBV28; 8 bases map to TRBD2. This CDR3 is built from 14 residues. The germline V gene encodes CDR1 MDHEN and CDR2 SYDVKM. CDR3 sequence: CAGSWAGGSYEQYF. For the CDR3, the DNA is TGTGCCGGCAGTTGGGCGGGGGGTTCGTACGAGCAGTACTTC.

The V call is TRBV7-4, the J call TRBJ2-2; possibly TRBD1 for D (5 bases). V was pared by 4 bases and J by 1 base, with 16 bases between. CDR1 SGHVT and CDR2 SQSDAQ come from the germline V gene. This CDR3 has 17 amino acids. The CDR3 loop is CASSSGWGFRNTGELFF. For the CDR3, the DNA is TGTGCCAGCAGCTCCGGATGGGGCTTCCGGAACACCGGGGAGCTGTTTTTT.

The chain has TRBV6-1 and TRBJ2-7; 9 bases line up with TRBD2. The V gene's germline CDR1 is MNHNS and CDR2 SASEGT. The CDR3 runs 14 residues. V was pared by 1 base and J by 5 bases, with 3 bases of the junction left unmatched. The CDR3: CASSEERGANEQYF. The CDR3 nucleotides read TGTGCCAGCAGTGAAGAGCGGGGGGCCAACGAGCAGTACTTC.

The J gene is TRBJ1-4, the V gene TRBV6-1; no reliable D call. The CDR3 totals 12 residues. Germline V lookup: CDR1 MNHNS, CDR2 SASEGT. V lost 4 bases and J lost 5, with 5 bases in between. CDR3 amino acids: CASSAQNEKLFF. In DNA, the CDR3 is TGTGCCAGCAGTGCCCAGAATGAAAAACTGTTTTTT.

This clonotype has at least ten counts. V is TRBV6-2 or TRBV6-3 and J is TRBJ1-6, with D perhaps TRBD1 (6 bases). Trimming left V 6 bases short and J 7 bases short, with 10 bases between. Germline CDR1 reads MNHEY; CDR2 reads SVGEGT. This CDR3 comprises 13 residues. CDR3 nucleotides: TGTGCCAGCAGGACAGGAGAAAATTCACCCCTCCACTTT. Translated: CASRTGENSPLHF.

The sample holds many counts of this clonotype. This chain connects TRBV5-1 to TRBJ1-5; no definite D call. V was cut by 1 base and J by 2 bases, with 10 bases left in between. The CDR3 sequence is 15 residues long. Germline lookup yields CDR1 SGHRS and CDR2 YFSETQ. In nucleotides, the CDR3 is TGCGCCAGCAGCTTGAGCGCGGAAGGCAATCAGCCCCAGCATTTT. It is translated as CASSLSAEGNQPQHF.

This clonotype was seen only a few times. The J gene is TRBJ2-7, the V gene TRBV28; 11 bases line up with TRBD1. The CDR3 sequence is 14 residues long. The V and J ends lost 8 bases and 5 bases, in that order; junction bases with no gene match: 8. The germline V gene encodes CDR1 MDHEN and CDR2 SYDVKM. The CDR3 region is CASGPRTGGNEQYF. The CDR3 DNA sequence: TGTGCCAGCGGCCCCAGGACAGGGGGCAACGAGCAGTACTTC.

This clonotype was observed many times. This rearrangement joins TRBV30 to TRBJ2-1; D unresolved. Germline loops: CDR1 GTSNPN, CDR2 SVGIG (reference sequence). The CDR3 is made up of 14 amino acids. Trimming shortened V by 1 base and J by 6 bases, and 13 bases separated the two germline ends. CDR3 sequence: CAWSGGRKGNEQFF. CDR3 DNA: TGTGCCTGGAGTGGGGGTAGGAAGGGCAATGAGCAGTTCTTC.

V and J are TRBV15 and TRBJ2-2; D not resolved. CDR1 and CDR2 (germline): LNHNV, YYDKDF (reference sequence). The length of the CDR3 is 17 residues. With 0 bases removed from V and 2 bases from J, the gap between germline ends came to 13 bases. The CDR3 DNA sequence: TGTGCCACCAGCAGAGATTTTGGCGGATTAAACACCGGGGAGCTGTTTTTT. Its translation is CATSRDFGGLNTGELFF.

This clonotype was counted many times. The J gene is TRBJ1-5, the V gene TRBV6-2 or TRBV6-3; no definite D call. Trimming left V 2 bases short and J 2 bases short, with 13 bases between. CDR1 and CDR2 from the germline V gene are MNHEY and SVGEGT. This CDR3 is 16 amino acids long. CDR3 coding DNA: TGTGCCAGCAGTTACGCATTCCCTGGGGGCAATCAGCCCCAGCATTTT. Translation gives CASSYAFPGGNQPQHF.

The rearrangement uses TRBV28 and TRBJ1-6; unclear D gene. CDR1 is MDHEN, CDR2 SYDVKM, per germline. Trimming removed 6 bases from V and 10 bases from J, with 13 bases in between. There are 13 residues in the CDR3. This CDR3 is CASSPPAKSPLHF. Here the CDR3 DNA reads TGTGCCAGCAGCCCGCCGGCCAAGTCACCCCTCCACTTT.

This clonotype showed up many times. The chain joins TRBV15 to TRBJ1-1, with 10 bases that match TRBD1. Germline lookup yields CDR1 LNHNV and CDR2 YYDKDF (reference sequence). V gave up 5 bases and J gave up 8 bases; unmatched junction bases: 5. The length of the CDR3 is 13 residues. The CDR3 loop is CATSLGQGVEAFF. The DNA of the CDR3 is TGTGCCACCAGCCTAGGACAGGGGGTCGAAGCTTTCTTT.

The table lists this clonotype with many counts. The chain combines TRBV12-3 or TRBV12-4 with TRBJ1-5; D uncertain. The CDR3 has 16 amino acids. V lost 1 base, J lost 2 bases, and 12 bases lay in between. The CDR3 sequence is CASSLGKPLRNQPQHF. In nucleotides, the CDR3 is TGTGCCAGCAGTTTAGGAAAACCGCTCCGCAATCAGCCCCAGCATTTT.